The 2 T cell receptor beta chains below all came from one sample that was sequenced in a study of tumour-infiltrating T cells in Burkitt lymphoma. TCRdb's copy holds only in-frame clones and misses some; the assay was immunoSEQ multiplex PCR. The table lists about 14,000 clones, around a third of them singletons, with 6.2% in the top ten. The sequenced sample was tumor tissue. These receptors originate from a human donor with diffuse large B-cell lymphoma.

The chain recombines TRBV1 with TRBJ2-7; the table assigns TRBD1, which was not confirmed against the DNA. TRBV1 is listed as a pseudogene. This CDR3 contains 14 residues. The CDR3 DNA sequence: TGCACCAGCAGCCCGAGGGACAGCTCCTACGAGCAGTACTTC. Encoded protein: CTSSPRDSSYEQYF.

The chain couples TRBV15 to TRBJ2-1; 9 positions agree with TRBD2. V lost 4 bases, J lost 8 bases, and 3 bases stayed unmatched. Germline-derived CDR1 and CDR2 are LNHNV and YYDKDF (reference sequence). The CDR3 is 13 residues long. In nucleotides, the CDR3 is TGTGCCACCAGCACGGGACTAGCACATGAGCAGTTCTTC. This encodes CATSTGLAHEQFF.